The text below deals with one T cell receptor beta chain. No antigen is known for it. It is likely a read error, because the conserved phenylalanine at the end of the CDR3 is missing. The limits of the CDR3 on the DNA are not certain, so only TCRdb's listed CDR3 is given. These data come from a study of cytomegalovirus exposure and HLA in healthy donors. The germline CDR1 and CDR2 sequences are MNHEY and SMNVEV (reference sequence). Both ends counted, the CDR3 spans 14 residues. The PCR made use of 60 Vbeta and 13 Jbeta primers. Using immunoSEQ multiplex PCR, the repertoire was profiled, and TCRdb retains in-frame clones only, with some absent. The data show under 200,000 clones, with over 75% seen just once and 3.5% to 5% held by the top ten. Whole-study results and caveats: There were a few CMV-associated chains whose specificity for CMV antigens was confirmed in vitro.

The source is a man in his forties in good health and CMV-seronegative. The chain joins TRBV27 to TRBJ1-2; TRBD1 is taken as the D call from the table, unchecked against the DNA. Sequencing input: PBMCs. The CDR3 reads CASSLSAGQGGPNV.